This section outlines one T cell receptor beta chain sequence together with its context. This clonotype was observed at least ten times. It has no known antigen specificity. No base-level quality is on record; no much larger clone is a single base apart. The data originate from a study of spatial heterogeneity in lung cancer (dated by TCRdb to the late 2010s). Some background on the complete study: More beta-chain than alpha-chain transcripts were consistently detected, likely reflecting higher beta-chain transcript abundance. In the raw uncorrected reads, each unique combination of TCR and UMI appeared more than ten times on average. TCR alpha and beta repertoires were quantitatively compared across multiple tumor regions, matched nontumor lung and blood in non-small cell lung cancer. Nonsynonymous mutation counts, determined by whole-exome sequencing of tumor tissue, were related to TCR repertoire features. At surgery, both alpha and beta chains were TCR-sequenced in over 200 tumor regions, approximately 64 matched nontumor lung samples and over 50 PBMC samples.

The time point label of this sample denotes: sample taken at primary tumor resection. Without any cell sorting, TCR sequencing was performed on whole RNA extracted either from tumor and nontumor lung tissue or from cryopreserved PBMC samples. Samples were obtained from approximately 72 patients with early-stage, untreated non-small cell lung cancer from the lung TRACERx cohort. Only patients with enough RNA available from two or more tumor regions were chosen for TCR sequencing. CDR1 is given as SGHAT and CDR2 as FQNNGV, both from the germline V gene. Trimming accounts for 5 bases at V and 0 bases at J, while the number of junction bases matched to no gene is 7. The CDR3 goes from the cysteine to the phenylalanine over 16 residues. Only the CDR3 region is kept as DNA, spanning 48 bases read in frame from base 1. Paper-wide results and their limitations: Ubiquitous expanded tumor TCRs were found in blood more often at tumor resection than at routine follow-up. Additional single-cell paired TCR alpha and beta sequencing was considered necessary to confirm, at a functional level, the hypothesis that regional TCRs recognize regional mutations.

The library was prepared using 5' RACE. The sample was run on a NextSeq 500. The TCR library protocol attached a unique molecular identifier to each TCR cDNA molecule to allow correction of PCR and sequencing errors. Under the source paper's analysis protocol: TCR identification, UMI-based error correction and CDR3 extraction were all carried out with Decombinator tools. Expanded TCRs were defined as those above a frequency of 2 per 1,000, corresponding to the top 1% of the tumor frequency distribution. Each repertoire was subsampled 100 times to 5,000 TCRs, after which Renyi diversity was computed with the R vegan package. CDR3 similarity networks were built from amino acid triplet string-kernel similarity, with CDR3s being connected when pairwise similarity was above 0.82. TCRdb reran the public reads through fastp at Q25 and MiXCR, keeping productive beta chains. Identical CDR3 proteins give one entry, which carries the most common genes and DNA. None of the V and J calls come from the authors' own analysis; TCRdb made them. Within this sample are roughly 39,000 distinct CDR3 sequences, with 6% to 7.5% of them counted one time only. The ten largest clones take up around 43% of the sample.

The sample here was PBMCs, taken at surgery. The rearrangement joined TRBV11-2 to TRBJ1-3, with 7 middle bases fitting TRBD1. The clonotype originates from a female donor with early-stage non-small cell lung cancer. The DNA sequence is as follows: TGTGCCAGCAGCGAGCGACAGGGTGGCTCTGGAAACACCATATATTTT. Its amino acids are CASSERQGGSGNTIYF.